One sample yielded the 3 T cell receptor beta chains listed below, sequenced in a study of shared clonotypes between healthy human individuals. Libraries were prepared by immunoSEQ multiplex PCR; TCRdb keeps only in-frame clonotypes and omits some of them. The sample includes about 680,000 clones, around 73% of them seen just once. Sequenced sample: memory CD4+ T cells sorted from blood. Subset meaning: CD45RA-negative fraction. The receptors originated from a woman in her twenties or thirties in good health.

The chain uses TRBV11-2 and TRBJ2-7; 11 nucleotides align to TRBD2. This CDR3 is 19 amino acids long. CDR1 and CDR2 from the germline V gene are SGHAT and FQNNGV. V lost 5 bases and J lost 2; bases outside the gene matches: 17. CDR3 DNA: TGTGCCAGCAGCCTAATACCCGGACTAGCGGGTGCTAAGACCTACGAGCAGTACTTC. Translated: CASSLIPGLAGAKTYEQYF.

The chain employs TRBV6-6 and TRBJ2-7; 8 nucleotides line up with TRBD1. J was trimmed by 0 bases and V by 0 bases; bases with no gene match: 4. The length of the CDR3 is 16 residues. In germline, CDR1 is MNHNY, CDR2 SVGAGI (reference sequence). The CDR3 DNA sequence: TGTGCCAGCAGTTACTCGAGTGGACAGGGCTCCTACGAGCAGTACTTC. Translating it yields CASSYSSGQGSYEQYF.

The count of this clone is one. J is TRBJ2-7 and V is TRBV28; 12 bases line up with TRBD2. Germline CDR1 MDHEN, CDR2 SYDVKM. The CDR3 covers 15 residues. Trimming at V came to 5 bases and at J to 5 bases, leaving 7 bases not matched to a gene. CDR3 sequence (DNA): TGTGCCAGCAGTACGACTAGCGGGGGAGATCACGAGCAGTACTTC. It is translated as CASSTTSGGDHEQYF.